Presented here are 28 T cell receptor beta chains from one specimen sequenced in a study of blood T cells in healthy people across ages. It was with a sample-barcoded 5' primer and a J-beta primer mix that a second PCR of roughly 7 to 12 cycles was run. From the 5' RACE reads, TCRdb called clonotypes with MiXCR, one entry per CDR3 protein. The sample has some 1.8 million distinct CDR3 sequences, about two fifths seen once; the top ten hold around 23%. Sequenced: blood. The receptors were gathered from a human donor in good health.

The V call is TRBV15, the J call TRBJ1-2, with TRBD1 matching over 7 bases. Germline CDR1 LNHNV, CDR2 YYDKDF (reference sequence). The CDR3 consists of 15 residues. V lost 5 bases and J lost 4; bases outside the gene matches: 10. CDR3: CATSGYARGPYGYTF. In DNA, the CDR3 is TGTGCCACCAGCGGATATGCGAGGGGGCCCTATGGCTACACCTTC.

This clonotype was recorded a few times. The CDR3 sequence: CASRPGLAIGTQYF. CDR3 in DNA: TGTGCCAGCAGACCGGGACTAGCGATCGGGACCCAGTACTTC. V usage is TRBV12-3 or TRBV12-4 and J usage is TRBJ2-5, with 10 bases lining up with TRBD2. This CDR3 comprises 14 residues. Trimming cost V 6 bases and J 7 bases; bases outside gene matches: 8.

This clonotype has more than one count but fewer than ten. The CDR3 nucleotides read TGCAGCGTTGACAGTCCTAACTATGGCTACACCTTC. Translation gives CSVDSPNYGYTF. The chain joins TRBV29-1 to TRBJ1-2; no reliable D call. Germline-derived CDR1 and CDR2 are SQVTM and ANQGSEA. The CDR3 spans 12 residues. Trimming cost V 3 bases and J 0 bases, with 5 bases left between them.

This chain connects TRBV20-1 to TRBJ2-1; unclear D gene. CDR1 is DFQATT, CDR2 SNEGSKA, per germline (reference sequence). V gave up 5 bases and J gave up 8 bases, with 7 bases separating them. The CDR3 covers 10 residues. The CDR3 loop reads CSAGIDEQFF. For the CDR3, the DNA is TGCAGTGCTGGAATAGATGAGCAGTTCTTC.

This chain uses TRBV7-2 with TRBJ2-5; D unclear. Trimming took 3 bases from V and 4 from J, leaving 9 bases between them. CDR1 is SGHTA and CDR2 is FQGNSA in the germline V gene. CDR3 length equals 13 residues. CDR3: CASSLIPRETQYF. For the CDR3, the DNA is TGTGCCAGCAGCTTGATCCCCCGAGAGACCCAGTACTTC.

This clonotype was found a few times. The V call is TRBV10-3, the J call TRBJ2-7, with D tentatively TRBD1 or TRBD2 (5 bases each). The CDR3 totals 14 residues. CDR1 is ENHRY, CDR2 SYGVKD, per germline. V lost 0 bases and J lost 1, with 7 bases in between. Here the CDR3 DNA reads TGTGCCATCAGTGAGTCGGGACCGTCCTACGAGCAGTACTTC. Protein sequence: CAISESGPSYEQYF.

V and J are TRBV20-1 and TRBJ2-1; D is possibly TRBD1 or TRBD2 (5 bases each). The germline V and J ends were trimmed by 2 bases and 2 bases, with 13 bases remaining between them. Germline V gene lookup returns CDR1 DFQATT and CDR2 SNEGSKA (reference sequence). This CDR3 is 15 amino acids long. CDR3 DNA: TGCAGTGCTAGAAGGGGATCCGGGGCCTACAATGAGCAGTTCTTC. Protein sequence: CSARRGSGAYNEQFF.

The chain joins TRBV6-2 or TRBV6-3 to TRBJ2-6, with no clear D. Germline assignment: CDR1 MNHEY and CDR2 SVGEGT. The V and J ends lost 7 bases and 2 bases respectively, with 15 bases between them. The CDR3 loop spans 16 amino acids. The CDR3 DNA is TGTGCCAGCATCTTACCGGTTGTAGCTGGGGCCAACGTCCTGACTTTC. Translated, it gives CASILPVVAGANVLTF.

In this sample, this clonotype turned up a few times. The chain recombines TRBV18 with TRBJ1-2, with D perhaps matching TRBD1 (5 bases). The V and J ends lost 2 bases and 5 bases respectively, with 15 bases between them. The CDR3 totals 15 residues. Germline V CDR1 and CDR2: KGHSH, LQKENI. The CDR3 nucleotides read TGTGCCAGCTCACCAACGCAGGGATTCGGGTATGGCTACACCTTC. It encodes CASSPTQGFGYGYTF. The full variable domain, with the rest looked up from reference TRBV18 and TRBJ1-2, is NAGVMQNPRHLVRRRGQEARLRCSPMKGHSHVYWYRQLPEEGLKFMVYLQKENIIDESGMPKERFSAEFPKEGPSILRIQQVVRGDSAAYFCASSPTQGFGYGYTFGSGTRLTVV.

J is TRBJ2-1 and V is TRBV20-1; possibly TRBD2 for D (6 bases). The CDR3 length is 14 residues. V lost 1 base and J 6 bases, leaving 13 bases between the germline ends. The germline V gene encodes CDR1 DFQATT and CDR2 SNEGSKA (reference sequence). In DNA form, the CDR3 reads TGCAGTGCTAGAGCAGGAGGGTGGGTCAATGAGCAGTTCTTC. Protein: CSARAGGWVNEQFF.

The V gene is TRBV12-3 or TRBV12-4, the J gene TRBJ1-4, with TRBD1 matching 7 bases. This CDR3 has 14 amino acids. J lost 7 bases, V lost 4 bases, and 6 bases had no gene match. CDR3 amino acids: CASSWNRGSEKLFF. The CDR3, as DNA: TGTGCCAGCAGTTGGAACAGGGGTAGTGAAAAACTGTTTTTT.

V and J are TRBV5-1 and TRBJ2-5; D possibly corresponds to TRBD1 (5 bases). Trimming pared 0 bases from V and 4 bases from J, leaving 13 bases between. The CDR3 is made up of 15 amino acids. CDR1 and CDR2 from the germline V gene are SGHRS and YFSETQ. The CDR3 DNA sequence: TGCGCCAGCAGCTTGGCTCCTGGGGCTTCAGAGACCCAGTACTTC. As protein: CASSLAPGASETQYF.

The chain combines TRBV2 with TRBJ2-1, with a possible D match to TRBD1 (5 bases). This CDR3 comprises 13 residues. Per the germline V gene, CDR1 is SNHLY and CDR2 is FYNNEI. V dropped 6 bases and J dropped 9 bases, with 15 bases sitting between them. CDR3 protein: CASSKERQSEQFF. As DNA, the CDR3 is TGTGCCAGCAGCAAAGAACGACAGAGTGAGCAGTTCTTC.

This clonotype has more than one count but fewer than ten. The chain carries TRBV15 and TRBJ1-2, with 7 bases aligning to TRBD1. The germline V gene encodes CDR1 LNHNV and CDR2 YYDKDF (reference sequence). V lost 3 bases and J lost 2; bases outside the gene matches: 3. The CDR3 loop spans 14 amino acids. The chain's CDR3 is CATSRAGGNYGYTF. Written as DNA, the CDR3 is TGTGCCACCAGCAGGGCAGGGGGGAACTATGGCTACACCTTC. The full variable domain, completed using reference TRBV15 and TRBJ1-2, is DAMVIQNPRYQVTQFGKPVTLSCSQTLNHNVMYWYQQKSSQAPKLLFHYYDKDFNNEADTPDNFQSRRPNTSFCFLDIRSPGLGDTAMYLCATSRAGGNYGYTFGSGTRLTVV.

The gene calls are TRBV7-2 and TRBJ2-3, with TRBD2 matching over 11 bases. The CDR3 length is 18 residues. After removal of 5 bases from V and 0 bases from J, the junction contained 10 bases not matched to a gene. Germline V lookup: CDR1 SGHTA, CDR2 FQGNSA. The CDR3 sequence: CASSPARLAGGSTDTQYF. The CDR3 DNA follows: TGTGCCAGCAGCCCCGCTCGGCTAGCGGGGGGCAGCACAGATACGCAGTATTTT.

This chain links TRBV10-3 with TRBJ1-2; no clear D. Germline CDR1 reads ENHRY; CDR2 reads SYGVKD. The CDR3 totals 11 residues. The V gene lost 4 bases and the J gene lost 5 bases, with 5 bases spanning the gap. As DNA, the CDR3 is TGTGCCATCAGTGGGAGTTATGGCTACACCTTC. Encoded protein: CAISGSYGYTF.

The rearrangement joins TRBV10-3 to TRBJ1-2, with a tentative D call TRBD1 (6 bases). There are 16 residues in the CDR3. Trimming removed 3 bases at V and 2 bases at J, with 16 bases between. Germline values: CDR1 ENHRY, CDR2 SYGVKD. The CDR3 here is CAISEETGALNYGYTF. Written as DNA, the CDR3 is TGTGCCATCAGTGAAGAGACAGGAGCCTTGAACTATGGCTACACCTTC.

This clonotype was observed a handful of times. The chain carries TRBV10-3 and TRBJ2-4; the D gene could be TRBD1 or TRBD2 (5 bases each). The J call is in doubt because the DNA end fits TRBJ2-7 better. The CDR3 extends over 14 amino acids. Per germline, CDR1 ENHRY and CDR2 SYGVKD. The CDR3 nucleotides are TGTGCCATCAGTGTACTGGGGGTGAGCAACGAGCAGTACTTC. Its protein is CAISVLGVSNEQYF.

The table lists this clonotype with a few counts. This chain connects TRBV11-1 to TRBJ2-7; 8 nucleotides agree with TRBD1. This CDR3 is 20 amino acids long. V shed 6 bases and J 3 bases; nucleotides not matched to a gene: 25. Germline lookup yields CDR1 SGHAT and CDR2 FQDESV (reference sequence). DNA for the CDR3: TGTGCCAGCAGTCCTATCCAGGGGGCGCGGGCTTTGGGCAAACACTACGAGCAGTACTTC. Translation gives CASSPIQGARALGKHYEQYF.

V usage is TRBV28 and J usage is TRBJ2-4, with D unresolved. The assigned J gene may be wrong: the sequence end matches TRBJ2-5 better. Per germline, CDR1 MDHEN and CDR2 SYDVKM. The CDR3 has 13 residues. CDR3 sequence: CASSLFPRETQYF. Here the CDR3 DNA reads TGTGCCAGCAGTTTATTCCCTAGAGAGACCCAGTACTTC.

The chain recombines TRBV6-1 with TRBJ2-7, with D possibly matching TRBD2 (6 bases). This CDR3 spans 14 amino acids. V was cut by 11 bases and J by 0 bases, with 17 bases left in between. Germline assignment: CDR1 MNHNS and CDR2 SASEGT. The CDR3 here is CASTPGRSSYEQYF. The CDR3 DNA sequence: TGTGCCTCAACCCCCGGGAGAAGCTCCTACGAGCAGTACTTC.

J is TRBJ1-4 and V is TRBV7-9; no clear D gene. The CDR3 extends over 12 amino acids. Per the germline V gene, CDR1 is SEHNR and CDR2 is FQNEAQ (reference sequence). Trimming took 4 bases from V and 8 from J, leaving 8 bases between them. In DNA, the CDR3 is TGTGCCAGCAGCTCCGATATGGAAAAACTGTTTTTT. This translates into CASSSDMEKLFF.

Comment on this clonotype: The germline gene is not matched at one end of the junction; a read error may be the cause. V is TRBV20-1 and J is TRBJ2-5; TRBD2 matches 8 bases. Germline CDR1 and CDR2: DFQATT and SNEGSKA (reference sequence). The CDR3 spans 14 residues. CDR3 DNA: TGCAGTGTTAGAGCGGGGACTAGGAAAGAGACCCAGTACTTC. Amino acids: CSVRAGTRKETQYF.

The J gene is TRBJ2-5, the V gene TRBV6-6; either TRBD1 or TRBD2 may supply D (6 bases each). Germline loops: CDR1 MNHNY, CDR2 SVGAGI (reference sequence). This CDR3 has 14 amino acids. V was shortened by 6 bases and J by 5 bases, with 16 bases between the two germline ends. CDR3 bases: TGTGCCAGCAGACTTCGGGGGCTCGGGGAGACCCAGTACTTC. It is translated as CASRLRGLGETQYF.

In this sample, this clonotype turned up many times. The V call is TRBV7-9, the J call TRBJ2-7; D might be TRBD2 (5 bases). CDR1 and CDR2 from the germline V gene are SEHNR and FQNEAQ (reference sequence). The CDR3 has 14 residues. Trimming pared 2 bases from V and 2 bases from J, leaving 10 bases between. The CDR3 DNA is TGTGCCAGCAGCTTAACGGGGATCCCCTACGAGCAGTACTTC. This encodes CASSLTGIPYEQYF.

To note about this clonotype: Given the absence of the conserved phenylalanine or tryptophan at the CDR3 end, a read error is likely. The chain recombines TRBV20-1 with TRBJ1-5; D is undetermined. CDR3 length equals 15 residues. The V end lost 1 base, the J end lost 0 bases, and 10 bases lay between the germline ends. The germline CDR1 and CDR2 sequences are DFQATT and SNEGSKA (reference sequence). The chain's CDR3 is CSARVISHSNQPQHV. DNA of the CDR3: TGCAGTGCTAGAGTTATATCCCATAGCAATCAGCCCCAGCATGTT.

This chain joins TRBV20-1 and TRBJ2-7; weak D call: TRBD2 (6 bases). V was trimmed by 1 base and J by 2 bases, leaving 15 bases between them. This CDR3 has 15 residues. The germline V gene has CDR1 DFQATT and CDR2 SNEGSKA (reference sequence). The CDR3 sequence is CSARVGLAPTYEQYF. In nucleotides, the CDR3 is TGCAGTGCTAGAGTTGGTCTAGCGCCTACCTACGAGCAGTACTTC.

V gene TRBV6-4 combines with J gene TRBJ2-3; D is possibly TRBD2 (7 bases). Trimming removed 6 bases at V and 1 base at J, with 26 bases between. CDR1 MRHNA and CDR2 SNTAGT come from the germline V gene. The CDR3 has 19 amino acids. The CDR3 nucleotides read TGTGCCAGCAGAGGCCGACTAGCTGCGGGGGCTACGGGCACAGATACGCAGTATTTT. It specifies CASRGRLAAGATGTDTQYF.